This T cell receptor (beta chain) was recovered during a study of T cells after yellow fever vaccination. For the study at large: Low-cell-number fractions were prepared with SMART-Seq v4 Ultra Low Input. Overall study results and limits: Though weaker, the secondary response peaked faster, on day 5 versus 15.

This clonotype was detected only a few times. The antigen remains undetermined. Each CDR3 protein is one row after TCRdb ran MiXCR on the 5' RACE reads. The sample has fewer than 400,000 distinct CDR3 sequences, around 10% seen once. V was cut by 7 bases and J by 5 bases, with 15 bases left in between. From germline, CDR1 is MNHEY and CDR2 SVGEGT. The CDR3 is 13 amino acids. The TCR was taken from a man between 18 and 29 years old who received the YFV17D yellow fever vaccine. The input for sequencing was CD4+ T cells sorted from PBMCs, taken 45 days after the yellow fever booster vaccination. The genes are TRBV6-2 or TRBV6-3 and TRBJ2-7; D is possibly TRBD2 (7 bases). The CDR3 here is CASIRSGGHEQYF. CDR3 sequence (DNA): TGTGCCAGCATACGGTCCGGGGGGCACGAGCAGTACTTC.